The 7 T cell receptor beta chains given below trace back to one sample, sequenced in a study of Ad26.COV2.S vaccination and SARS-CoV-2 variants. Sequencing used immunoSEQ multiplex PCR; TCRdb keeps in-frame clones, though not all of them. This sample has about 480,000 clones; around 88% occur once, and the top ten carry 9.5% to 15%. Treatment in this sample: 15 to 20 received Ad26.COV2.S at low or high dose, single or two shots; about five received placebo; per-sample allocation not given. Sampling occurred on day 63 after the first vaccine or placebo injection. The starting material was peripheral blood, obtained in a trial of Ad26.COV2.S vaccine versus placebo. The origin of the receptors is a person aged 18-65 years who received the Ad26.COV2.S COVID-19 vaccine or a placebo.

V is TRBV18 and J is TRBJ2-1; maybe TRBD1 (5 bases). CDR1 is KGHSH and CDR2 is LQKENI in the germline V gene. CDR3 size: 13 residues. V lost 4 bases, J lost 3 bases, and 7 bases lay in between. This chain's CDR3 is CASSRGLYNEQFF. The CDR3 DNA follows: TGTGCCAGCTCACGGGGCCTCTACAATGAGCAGTTCTTC.

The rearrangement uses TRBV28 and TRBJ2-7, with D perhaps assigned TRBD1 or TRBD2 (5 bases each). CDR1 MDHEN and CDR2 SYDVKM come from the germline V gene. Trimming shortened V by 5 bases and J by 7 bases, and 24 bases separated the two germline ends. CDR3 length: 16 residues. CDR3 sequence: CASSPGAATWGAEQYF. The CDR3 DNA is TGTGCCAGCAGTCCCGGGGCGGCCACTTGGGGAGCGGAGCAGTACTTC.

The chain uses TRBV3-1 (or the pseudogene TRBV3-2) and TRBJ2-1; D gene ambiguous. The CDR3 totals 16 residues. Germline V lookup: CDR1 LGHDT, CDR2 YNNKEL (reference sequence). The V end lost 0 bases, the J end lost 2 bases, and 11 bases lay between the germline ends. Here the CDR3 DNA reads TGTGCCAGCAGCCAAGATCAGGCAAGTCCCTACAATGAGCAGTTCTTC. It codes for CASSQDQASPYNEQFF.

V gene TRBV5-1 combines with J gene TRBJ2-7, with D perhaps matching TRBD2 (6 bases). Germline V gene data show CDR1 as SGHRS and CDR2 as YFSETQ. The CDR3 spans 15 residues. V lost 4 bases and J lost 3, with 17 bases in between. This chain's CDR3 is CASSAPGTGNYEQYF. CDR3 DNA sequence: TGCGCCAGCAGCGCCCCCGGGACTGGAAACTACGAGCAGTACTTC.

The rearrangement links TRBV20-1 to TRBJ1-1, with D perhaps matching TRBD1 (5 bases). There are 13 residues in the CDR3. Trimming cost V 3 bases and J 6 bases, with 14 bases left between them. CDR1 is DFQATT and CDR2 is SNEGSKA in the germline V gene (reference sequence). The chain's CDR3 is CSASLSGLAEAFF. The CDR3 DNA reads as TGCAGTGCTAGTCTATCGGGGCTCGCTGAAGCTTTCTTT.

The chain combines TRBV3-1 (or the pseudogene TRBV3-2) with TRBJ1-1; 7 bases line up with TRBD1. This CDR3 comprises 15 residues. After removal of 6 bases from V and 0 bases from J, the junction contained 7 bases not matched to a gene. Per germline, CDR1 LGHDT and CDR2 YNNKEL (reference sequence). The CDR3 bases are TGTGCCAGCAGGAAACAGGGGACCTTGAACACTGAAGCTTTCTTT. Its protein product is CASRKQGTLNTEAFF.

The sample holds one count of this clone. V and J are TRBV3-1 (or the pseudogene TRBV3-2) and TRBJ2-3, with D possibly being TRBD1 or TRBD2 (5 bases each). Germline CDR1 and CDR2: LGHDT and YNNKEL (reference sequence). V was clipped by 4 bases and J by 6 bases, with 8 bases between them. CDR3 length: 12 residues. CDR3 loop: CASSPGRDTQYF. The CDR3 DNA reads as TGTGCCAGCAGCCCGGGACGGGATACGCAGTATTTT.